Given below is one T cell receptor beta chain in context. What it binds is unknown. This record belongs to a study of Ad26.COV2.S vaccination and SARS-CoV-2 variants. Notes on the study in general: Reportedly, after vaccination the spike-specific CD8+ and CD4+ T cell responses displayed substantial breadth.

The germline V and J ends were trimmed by 1 base and 0 bases, with 13 bases remaining between them. This CDR3 has 16 amino acids. Germline values: CDR1 SGHAT, CDR2 FQNNGV. Only in-frame clones appear in the TCRdb table, and some are missing; sequencing was by immunoSEQ multiplex PCR. The sample holds more than 40,000 clones, roughly 80% seen once. The chain couples TRBV11-2 to TRBJ2-7; D gene uncertain. The TCR comes from a human donor who had recovered from COVID-19. The sample here was peripheral blood, taken after recovery from COVID-19. The CDR3 protein is CASSLVVGTASYEQYF. The CDR3 coding sequence is TGTGCCAGCAGCTTAGTCGTTGGAACAGCCTCCTACGAGCAGTACTTC.